Sequencing of this T cell receptor beta chain was carried out in a study of STAT5B mutations in CD4+ large granular lymphocyte leukemia. Study background: Healthy donors showed HLA-associated enrichment of the CDR3 'QG' motif.

Control samples were healthy donors' buffy coats. Here immunoSEQ multiplex PCR was the method, and the copy in TCRdb shows in-frame clones only, minus some. The sample yields 20,000 to 25,000 clones, 79% seen once. The germline V gene encodes CDR1 SGDLS and CDR2 YYNGEE. Trimming removed 4 bases from V and 0 bases from J; junction bases left unmatched: 7. CDR3 size: 16 residues. General study results and limits: The CD4+ versus CD8+ T-LGLL clonality difference may reflect limited sample size.

With regard to this clone: The antigen remains unidentified.

This clonotype originated in a human donor in good health. This rearrangement joins TRBV9 to TRBJ2-1; 7 bases fit TRBD2. The sample was CD4+ T cells from blood buffy coats. The CDR3 DNA is TGTGCCAGCAGCACCCGTAGCGGGTTCTCCTACAATGAGCAGTTCTTC. Translating gives CASSTRSGFSYNEQFF.